The clone carrying this T cell receptor beta chain was seen only once. These data belong to a study of OX40 agonist ivuxolimab in advanced cancers. The germline V and J ends were trimmed by 1 base and 4 bases, with 13 bases remaining between them. Germline V CDR1 and CDR2: SGHNT, YENEEA. The CDR3 extends over 15 amino acids. Profiled with immunoSEQ multiplex PCR; TCRdb holds only in-frame clones, not every one. Here the sample spans approximately 90,000 clones, approximately 92% being singletons. This chain uses TRBV11-3 with TRBJ1-1; D may be TRBD1 (6 bases). The sample consisted of CD4+ or CD8+ T cells sorted from blood, taken in a trial of the OX40 agonist ivuxolimab. This receptor was obtained from an adult with an advanced solid tumor such as melanoma, head and neck, liver or kidney cancer. The CDR3 loop is CASSLGGGGSTEAFF. CDR3 coding DNA: TGTGCCAGCAGCTTAGGGGGAGGGGGATCCACTGAAGCTTTCTTT.